These T cell receptor beta chains were read from a single sample in a study of identical twins. TCRdb analysed the 5' RACE reads with MiXCR anew, one entry per CDR3 protein. Of under 800,000 distinct CDR3 sequences listed, around 21% are singletons. Separately, the same data were catalogued under a study of T cells expressing NK-cell markers.

Sequenced: PBMCs. These TCRs come from a woman aged 18-29 years in good health. Both conserved end residues are part of each CDR3. A D gene is named only where the DNA matches it firmly. Expanded clones get a size class; other rows say once, few or many, or leave the size out.

d_call j_call clone_size v_call cdr3_aa cdr3_nt
. TRBJ1-2 . TRBV5-4 CASSSPGNYGYTF TGTGCCAGCAGCTCACCGGGGAACTATGGCTACACCTTC
TRBD1 TRBJ2-3 . TRBV20-1 CSGDRVGDTQYF TGCAGTGGGGACAGGGTAGGAGATACGCAGTATTTT
. TRBJ2-1 few TRBV7-9 CASSLAGPEQFF TGTGCCAGCAGCTTAGCCGGACCTGAGCAGTTCTTC
TRBD2 TRBJ2-1 few TRBV20-1 CSAQVSQAGAWDEQFF TGCAGTGCGCAAGTCTCACAAGCGGGGGCATGGGATGAGCAGTTCTTC
. TRBJ1-6 few TRBV7-3 CASSLSGVGSPLHF TGTGCCAGCAGCCTCAGCGGGGTCGGTTCACCCCTCCACTTT
TRBD2 TRBJ2-1 . TRBV24-1 CATRSGGMGEQFF TGTGCCACCAGGAGCGGGGGAATGGGCGAGCAGTTCTTC
. TRBJ1-6 many TRBV20-1 CSARDGGEPSSPLHF TGCAGTGCTAGAGATGGGGGGGAGCCAAGTTCACCCCTCCACTTT
. TRBJ2-3 . TRBV9 CASSVGIVRGSKKDTQYF TGTGCCAGCAGCGTAGGCATAGTAAGGGGCAGCAAGAAAGATACGCAGTATTTT
. TRBJ2-5 . TRBV7-9 CASSSDGASETQYF TGTGCCAGCAGCTCCGACGGGGCCTCTGAGACCCAGTACTTC
. TRBJ2-7 few TRBV5-1 CASSLGDASSYEQYF TGCGCCAGCAGCTTGGGCGACGCGAGCTCCTACGAGCAGTACTTC
. TRBJ2-7 few TRBV28 CASRDSGDTYEQYF TGTGCCAGCAGGGATTCCGGGGACACGTACGAGCAGTACTTC